This TCR beta chain came from a study of early T cells in non-severe SARS-CoV-2 infection. Deletions cut 6 bases from V and 4 bases from J, with 7 bases between. CDR3 length equals 12 residues. The germline CDR1 and CDR2 sequences are ENHRY and SYGVKD. This clonotype showed up just a few times. Individual cDNA molecules were tagged with unique molecular identifiers. TCRdb reprocessed the 5' RACE reads with MiXCR, giving one entry per CDR3 protein. The sample lists tens of thousands of distinct CDR3 sequences; about 10% were seen once. This chain joins TRBV10-3 and TRBJ2-1; perhaps TRBD1 as D (6 bases). The material was whole blood, obtained at baseline. The origin of this receptor is an adult who was a healthcare worker with PCR-confirmed SARS-CoV-2 infection or an uninfected control (not recorded which). CDR3 coding DNA: TGTGCCATCAGGGGACATTACAATGAGCAGTTCTTC. It specifies CAIRGHYNEQFF.